These 17 T cell receptor beta chains came from one sample sequenced in a study of brain T cells in children with intractable seizures. Specified time point: blood from clinic visit 5 months post-surgery; TSC patient then seizure free. Only in-frame clones appear in the TCRdb table, and some are missing; sequencing was by immunoSEQ multiplex PCR. The table shows around 340,000 clones, with over 90% occurring only once. This sample comprised peripheral blood, obtained around 5 months after surgery. The receptors derive from a boy under two years old with tuberous sclerosis and intractable seizures.

The chain recombines TRBV9 with TRBJ1-5, with D uncertain. The germline V gene has CDR1 SGDLS and CDR2 YYNGEE. The CDR3 spans 13 residues. V was shortened by 0 bases and J by 9 bases, with 10 bases between the two germline ends. The CDR3 bases are TGTGCCAGCAGCGTAGAGGAGCTGGGGCCCCAGCATTTT. Translated: CASSVEELGPQHF.

The chain has TRBV7-9 and TRBJ1-1; D ambiguous. There are 14 residues in the CDR3. Trimming took off 5 bases at V and 0 bases at J, with 10 bases between the two ends. Germline V lookup: CDR1 SEHNR, CDR2 FQNEAQ (reference sequence). The CDR3 region is CASSPGDMNTEAFF. For the CDR3, the DNA is TGTGCCAGCAGCCCCGGTGACATGAACACTGAAGCTTTCTTT.

The rearrangement links TRBV19 to TRBJ1-5; tentatively, D is TRBD1 (5 bases). CDR3 length: 15 amino acids. Trimming took 3 bases from V and 3 from J, leaving 12 bases between them. Germline V CDR1 and CDR2: LNHDA, SQIVND (reference sequence). The CDR3 reads CASSIGGYPNQPQHF. CDR3 DNA: TGTGCCAGTAGTATTGGGGGGTATCCCAATCAGCCCCAGCATTTT.

CDR3 bases: TGTGCCAGCAGCCAACCTACAGGGCTGTACACCGGGGAGCTGTTTTTT. Protein: CASSQPTGLYTGELFF. This rearrangement joins TRBV3-1 (or the pseudogene TRBV3-2) to TRBJ2-2, with D maybe TRBD1 (6 bases). The CDR3 length is 16 residues. Between the trimmed V and J ends, which lost 2 bases and 3 bases, there was a span of 13 bases. Germline lookup yields CDR1 LGHDT and CDR2 YNNKEL (reference sequence).

This chain uses TRBV19 with TRBJ1-2, with 11 bases fitting TRBD1. The V gene's germline CDR1 is LNHDA and CDR2 SQIVND (reference sequence). The CDR3 runs 15 residues. The junction had 4 bases not matched to a gene; V was cut back by 3 bases and J by 4 bases. CDR3 region: CASSIGTGGGYGYTF. DNA for the CDR3: TGTGCCAGTAGTATTGGGACAGGGGGAGGCTATGGCTACACCTTC.

This clone was picked up one time. This chain uses TRBV7-8 with TRBJ2-6; 7 bases agree with TRBD1. There are 17 residues in the CDR3. The junction had 7 bases not matched to a gene; V was cut back by 5 bases and J by 0 bases. The germline CDR1 and CDR2 sequences are SGHVS and FQNEAQ. In DNA, the CDR3 is TGTGCCAGCAGCAAAAGGACAGGAAACTCTGGGGCCAACGTCCTGACTTTC. Translation: CASSKRTGNSGANVLTF. The variable domain in full, completed from reference TRBV7-8 and TRBJ2-6, reads GAGVSQSPRYKVAKRGQDVALRCDPISGHVSLFWYQQALGQGPEFLTYFQNEAQLDKSGLPSDRFFAERPEGSVSTLKIQRTQQEDSAVYLCASSKRTGNSGANVLTFGAGSRLTVL.

This rearrangement joins TRBV29-1 to TRBJ2-3; D is ambiguous. The CDR3 spans 10 residues. The germline CDR1 and CDR2 sequences are SQVTM and ANQGSEA. Between the trimmed V and J ends, which lost 1 base and 4 bases, there was a span of 0 bases. In nucleotides, the CDR3 is TGCAGCGTTGAAGCAGATACGCAGTATTTT. It encodes CSVEADTQYF.

The chain couples TRBV21-1 to TRBJ2-5; whether TRBD2, the table's D call, matches the DNA was not checked. TRBV21-1 is deemed a pseudogene. The CDR3 runs 17 residues. This chain's CDR3 is CASSKHRQPGEGETQYF. The CDR3, as DNA: TGTGCCAGCAGCAAACATCGTCAGCCAGGGGAGGGCGAGACCCAGTACTTC.

V usage is TRBV6-6 and J usage is TRBJ1-3; TRBD1 matches 7 bases. This CDR3 region has 14 residues. Germline CDR1 and CDR2: MNHNY and SVGAGI (reference sequence). V shed 2 bases, J shed 9 bases, and the junction held 7 bases outside the gene matches. The CDR3 bases are TGTGCCAGCAGTTACCCGAGGACAGGCGGCACCATATATTTT. Protein: CASSYPRTGGTIYF.

Comments on this clone: Other DNA sequences in the sample encode the same CDR3. V and J are TRBV24-1 and TRBJ1-5, with D perhaps matching TRBD1 (5 bases). This CDR3 region has 15 residues. The V gene lost 3 bases and the J gene lost 2 bases, with 10 bases spanning the gap. Germline V lookup: CDR1 KGHDR, CDR2 SFDVKD. The CDR3 protein is CATSDRTGGNQPQHF. CDR3 coding DNA: TGTGCCACCAGTGATCGGACGGGGGGCAATCAGCCCCAGCATTTT.

The V gene is TRBV29-1, the J gene TRBJ1-5, with 9 bases matching TRBD1. This CDR3 region has 13 residues. The trim removed 4 bases at V and 6 bases at J, leaving 4 bases unmatched. Germline assignment: CDR1 SQVTM and CDR2 ANQGSEA. The CDR3 nucleotides are TGCAGCGTTGCACAGGGGGCGCGTCAGCCCCAGCATTTT. Amino acid sequence: CSVAQGARQPQHF. Drawing the rest from reference TRBV29-1 and TRBJ1-5, the complete variable domain is SAVISQKPSRDICQRGTSLTIQCQVDSQVTMMFWYRQQPGQSLTLIATANQGSEATYESGFVIDKFPISRPNLTFSTLTVSNMSPEDSSIYLCSVAQGARQPQHFGDGTRLSIL.

The chain combines TRBV10-3 with TRBJ2-3; perhaps D is TRBD1 or TRBD2 (5 bases each). V shed 2 bases and J shed 7 bases, with 16 bases lying between them. The CDR3 is 15 amino acids. Germline-derived CDR1 and CDR2 are ENHRY and SYGVKD. Here the CDR3 reads CAISEVPRGPYTQYF. DNA for the CDR3: TGTGCCATCAGTGAGGTACCTAGGGGACCTTATACGCAGTATTTT.

The chain recombines TRBV13 with TRBJ1-1; D uncertain. The germline V and J ends were trimmed by 0 bases and 4 bases, with 9 bases remaining between them. Germline CDR1 reads PRHDT; CDR2 reads FYEKMQ (reference sequence). The CDR3 totals 14 residues. Here the CDR3 reads CASSLGKRVTEAFF. Written as DNA, the CDR3 is TGTGCCAGCAGCTTAGGCAAACGGGTCACTGAAGCTTTCTTT.

A single count supports this clone. J is TRBJ2-2 and V is TRBV19; 7 bases line up with TRBD1. The germline gives CDR1 LNHDA, CDR2 SQIVND (reference sequence). There are 14 residues in the CDR3. Trimming took 3 bases from V and 6 from J; bases not matched to a gene: 4. CDR3 in amino acids: CASSIDRAAGELFF. The CDR3 DNA is TGTGCCAGTAGTATCGACAGGGCGGCCGGGGAGCTGTTTTTT.

This chain uses TRBV5-6 with TRBJ2-7, with 10 bases matching TRBD1. Looked up from germline, CDR1 is SGHDT and CDR2 is YYEEEE. The CDR3 contains 17 residues. Trimming at V came to 0 bases and at J to 3 bases, leaving 9 bases not matched to a gene. The CDR3 bases are TGTGCCAGCAGCTTGGGTCCCCCCGGGACAGGGGTCTACGAGCAGTACTTC. Protein sequence: CASSLGPPGTGVYEQYF.

The chain combines TRBV5-6 with TRBJ1-2; 7 nucleotides agree with TRBD1. The CDR3 is 15 amino acids. V was pared by 4 bases and J by 8 bases, with 14 bases of the junction left unmatched. Germline V gives CDR1 SGHDT, CDR2 YYEEEE. The DNA for the CDR3 is TGTGCCAGCAGCCCTCGACAGGGTCTAAATGGCGGCTACACCTTC. It specifies CASSPRQGLNGGYTF.

This chain joins TRBV9 and TRBJ2-1; D uncertain. Looked up from germline, CDR1 is SGDLS and CDR2 is YYNGEE. This CDR3 spans 15 amino acids. Deletions cut 0 bases from V and 0 bases from J, with 7 bases between. CDR3 nucleotide sequence: TGTGCCAGCAGCGTAGAGGAGAGCTCCTACAATGAGCAGTTCTTC. This gives the protein CASSVEESSYNEQFF.